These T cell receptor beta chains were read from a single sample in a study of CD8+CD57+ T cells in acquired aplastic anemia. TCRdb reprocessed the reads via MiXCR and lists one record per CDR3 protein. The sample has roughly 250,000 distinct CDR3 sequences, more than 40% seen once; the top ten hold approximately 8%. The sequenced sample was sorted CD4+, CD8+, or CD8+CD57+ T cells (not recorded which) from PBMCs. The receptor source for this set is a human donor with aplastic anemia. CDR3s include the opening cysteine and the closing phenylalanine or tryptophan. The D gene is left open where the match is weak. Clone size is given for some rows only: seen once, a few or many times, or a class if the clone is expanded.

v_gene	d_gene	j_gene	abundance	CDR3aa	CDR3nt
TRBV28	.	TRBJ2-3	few	CASSEFIGSTDTQYF	TGTGCCAGCAGTGAATTTATCGGATCCACAGATACGCAGTATTTT
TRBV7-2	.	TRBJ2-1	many	CASSERGGLNTYNEQFF	TGTGCCAGCAGCGAAAGGGGGGGGCTTAACACCTACAATGAGCAGTTCTTC
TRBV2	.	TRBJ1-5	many	CASSAGSYSNQPQHF	TGTGCCAGCAGTGCGGGGAGTTATAGCAATCAGCCCCAGCATTTT
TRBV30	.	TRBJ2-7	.	CAWREGATYEQYF	TGTGCCTGGAGGGAGGGAGCCACCTACGAGCAGTACTTC
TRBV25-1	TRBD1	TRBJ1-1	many	CASSEVDRVRTEAFF	TGTGCCAGCAGTGAGGTGGACAGGGTGAGGACTGAAGCTTTCTTT
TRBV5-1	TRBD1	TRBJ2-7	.	CASSYTNRGQSSYEQYF	TGCGCCAGCAGCTACACGAACAGGGGCCAGAGCTCCTACGAGCAGTACTTC
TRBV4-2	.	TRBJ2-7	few	CASRSRGRVGPRSPPTYEQYF	TGTGCCAGCAGATCCCGCGGGCGGGTAGGGCCCCGGAGCCCCCCGACCTACGAGCAGTACTTC
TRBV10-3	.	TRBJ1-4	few	CASSGGENEKLFF	TGTGCCTCCAGCGGGGGGGAGAATGAAAAACTGTTTTTT
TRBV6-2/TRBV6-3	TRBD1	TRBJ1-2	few	CASRTGEVRFDYGYTF	TGTGCCAGCAGGACAGGGGAAGTAAGGTTCGACTATGGCTACACCTTC
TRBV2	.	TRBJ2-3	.	CASSASRPSDTQYF	TGTGCCAGCAGTGCATCGAGGCCCTCAGATACGCAGTATTTT
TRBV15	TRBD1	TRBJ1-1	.	CATSRAGTEFDEAFF	TGTGCCACCAGCAGAGCCGGGACAGAATTTGATGAAGCTTTCTTT
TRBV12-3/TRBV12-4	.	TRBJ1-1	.	CASSLGRGIAEAFF	TGTGCCAGCAGTTTAGGTAGGGGCATCGCTGAAGCTTTCTTT
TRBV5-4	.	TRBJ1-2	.	CASSEAGSSDGYTF	TGTGCCAGCAGCGAAGCCGGGTCCAGCGATGGCTACACCTTC
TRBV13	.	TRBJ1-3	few	CASSPTTATSGTYGNTIYF	TGTGCCAGCAGCCCAACGACCGCTACATCCGGGACATATGGAAACACCATATATTTT
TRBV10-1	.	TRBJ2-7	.	CASSTAGHSYEQYF	TGCGCCAGCAGCACCGCGGGACACAGTTACGAGCAGTACTTC
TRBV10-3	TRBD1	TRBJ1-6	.	CAISEETGENSPLHF	TGTGCCATCAGTGAAGAAACAGGGGAGAATTCACCCCTCCACTTT
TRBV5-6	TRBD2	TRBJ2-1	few	CASSLAGGGPFHEQFF	TGTGCCAGCAGCTTGGCCGGGGGGGGCCCTTTCCATGAGCAGTTCTTC
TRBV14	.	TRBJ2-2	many	CASSRNFDSPNTGELFF	TGTGCCAGCAGCCGGAATTTCGACAGTCCGAACACCGGGGAGCTGTTTTTT
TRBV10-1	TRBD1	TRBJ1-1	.	CASRKAGTGNTEAFF	TGCGCCAGCAGAAAAGCCGGGACAGGGAACACTGAAGCTTTCTTT
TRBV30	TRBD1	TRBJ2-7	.	CAWRGQETYEQYF	TGTGCCTGGAGGGGACAGGAAACCTACGAGCAGTACTTC
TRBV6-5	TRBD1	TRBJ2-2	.	CASSTRGRPTGELFF	TGTGCCAGCAGTACTAGGGGGCGCCCCACCGGGGAGCTGTTTTTT
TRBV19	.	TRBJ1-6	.	CASSLYGLQDSPLHF	TGTGCCAGCAGCTTGTACGGCCTACAAGATTCACCCCTCCACTTT
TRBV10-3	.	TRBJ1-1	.	CAISDRTANTEAFF	TGTGCCATCAGTGATAGGACAGCCAACACTGAAGCTTTCTTT
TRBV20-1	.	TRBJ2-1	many	CSARSSDEQFF	TGCAGTGCTCGATCTAGCGATGAGCAGTTCTTC
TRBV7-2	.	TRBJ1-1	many	CASSQEGTYSTINTEAFF	TGTGCCAGCAGCCAAGAGGGAACATACAGTACGATTAACACTGAAGCTTTCTTT
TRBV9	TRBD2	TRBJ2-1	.	CAIRRLAAGGPSEQFF	TGTGCCATCAGGCGACTGGCTGCGGGGGGGCCCTCTGAGCAGTTCTTC
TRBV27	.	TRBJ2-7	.	CASSPYRTEDEQYF	TGTGCCAGCAGTCCTTACCGGACAGAGGACGAGCAGTACTTC
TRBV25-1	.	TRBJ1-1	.	CASSEYRTVEAFF	TGTGCCAGCAGTGAATATCGCACAGTTGAAGCTTTCTTT
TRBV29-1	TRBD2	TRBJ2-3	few	CSVGLAGGSDTQYF	TGCAGCGTCGGACTAGCGGGAGGGTCGGATACGCAGTATTTT
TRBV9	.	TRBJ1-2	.	CASSRDRLNYGYTF	TGTGCCAGCAGCAGAGACAGGTTGAACTATGGCTACACCTTC
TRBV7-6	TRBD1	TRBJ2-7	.	CASSEPGQGVDEQYF	TGTGCCAGCAGCGAACCGGGACAGGGGGTCGACGAGCAGTACTTC
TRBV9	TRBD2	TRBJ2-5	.	CASSVSGGASSETQYF	TGTGCCAGCAGCGTAAGCGGGGGGGCCAGTTCGGAGACCCAGTACTTC